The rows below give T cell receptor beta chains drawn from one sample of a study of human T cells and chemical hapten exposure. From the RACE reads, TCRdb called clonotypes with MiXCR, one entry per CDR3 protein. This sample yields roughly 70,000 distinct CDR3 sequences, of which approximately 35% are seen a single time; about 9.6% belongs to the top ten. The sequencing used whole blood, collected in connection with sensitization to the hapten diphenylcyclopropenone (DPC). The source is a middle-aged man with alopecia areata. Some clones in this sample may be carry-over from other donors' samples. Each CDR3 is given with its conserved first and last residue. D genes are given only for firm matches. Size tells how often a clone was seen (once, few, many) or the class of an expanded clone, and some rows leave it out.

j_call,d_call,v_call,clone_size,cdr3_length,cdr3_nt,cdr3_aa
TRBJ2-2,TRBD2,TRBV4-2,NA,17,TGTGCCAGCAGCCGGACTAGCGGGAGGGCCGAAGGCGGGGAGCTGTTTTTT,CASSRTSGRAEGGELFF
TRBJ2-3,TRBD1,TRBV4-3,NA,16,TGCGCCAGCAGCCAAGATTGGACAGGGGGCACAGATACGCAGTATTTT,CASSQDWTGGTDTQYF
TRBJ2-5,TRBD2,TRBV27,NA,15,TGTGCCAGCAGTCCCTTAGCGGGGCTACAAGAGACCCAGTACTTC,CASSPLAGLQETQYF
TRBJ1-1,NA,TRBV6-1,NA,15,TGTGCCAGCAGTGACAGGAGCAGTATGAACACTGAAGCTTTCTTT,CASSDRSSMNTEAFF
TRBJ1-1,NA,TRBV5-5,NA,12,TGTGCCAGCAGCGTCACTGACACTGAAGCTTTCTTT,CASSVTDTEAFF
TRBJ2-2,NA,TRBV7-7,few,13,TGTGCCAGCAGCACACACACCCCCGGGGAGCTGTTTTTT,CASSTHTPGELFF
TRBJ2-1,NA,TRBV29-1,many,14,TGCAGCGTTGATACAGGTTCTTCCTACAATGAGCAGTTCTTC,CSVDTGSSYNEQFF
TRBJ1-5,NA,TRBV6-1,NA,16,TGTGCCAGCACCAGGACAACGGGAGGGGGGGGGCAGCCCCAGCATTTT,CASTRTTGGGGQPQHF
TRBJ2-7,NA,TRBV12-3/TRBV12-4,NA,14,TGTGCCAGCAGTGTTGTTGGCGGACCCTACGAGCAGTACTTC,CASSVVGGPYEQYF
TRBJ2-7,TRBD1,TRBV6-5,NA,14,TGTGCCAGCAGTTCCTCGGGACAGGGGCTGGAGCAGTACTTC,CASSSSGQGLEQYF
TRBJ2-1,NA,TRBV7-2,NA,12,TGTGCCAGCAGCTTATCCCACAATGAGCAGTTCTTC,CASSLSHNEQFF
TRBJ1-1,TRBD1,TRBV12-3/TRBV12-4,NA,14,TGTGCCAGCAGCCCAGGGGGAAAGAACACTGAAGCTTTCTTT,CASSPGGKNTEAFF
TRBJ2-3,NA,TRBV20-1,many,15,TGCAGTGCTAGGCCTTCCGGGACCGCTACAGATACGCAGTATTTT,CSARPSGTATDTQYF
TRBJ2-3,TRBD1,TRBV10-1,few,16,TGCGCCAGCAGTGAACGCCGGGACAGGGTTGCAGATACGCAGTATTTT,CASSERRDRVADTQYF
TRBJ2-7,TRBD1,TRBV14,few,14,TGTGCCAGCAGCCCTACCAGGGGGTCCGTCGAGCAGTACTTC,CASSPTRGSVEQYF
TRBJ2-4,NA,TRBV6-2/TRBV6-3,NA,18,TGTGCCAGCAGTTATTTGGCAGGGGGGGTCCTCCCTGGAAACATTCAGTACTTC,CASSYLAGGVLPGNIQYF
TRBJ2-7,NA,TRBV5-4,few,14,TGTGCCAGCTCCCCCTCAGGGAAGTCCTACGAGCAGTACTTC,CASSPSGKSYEQYF